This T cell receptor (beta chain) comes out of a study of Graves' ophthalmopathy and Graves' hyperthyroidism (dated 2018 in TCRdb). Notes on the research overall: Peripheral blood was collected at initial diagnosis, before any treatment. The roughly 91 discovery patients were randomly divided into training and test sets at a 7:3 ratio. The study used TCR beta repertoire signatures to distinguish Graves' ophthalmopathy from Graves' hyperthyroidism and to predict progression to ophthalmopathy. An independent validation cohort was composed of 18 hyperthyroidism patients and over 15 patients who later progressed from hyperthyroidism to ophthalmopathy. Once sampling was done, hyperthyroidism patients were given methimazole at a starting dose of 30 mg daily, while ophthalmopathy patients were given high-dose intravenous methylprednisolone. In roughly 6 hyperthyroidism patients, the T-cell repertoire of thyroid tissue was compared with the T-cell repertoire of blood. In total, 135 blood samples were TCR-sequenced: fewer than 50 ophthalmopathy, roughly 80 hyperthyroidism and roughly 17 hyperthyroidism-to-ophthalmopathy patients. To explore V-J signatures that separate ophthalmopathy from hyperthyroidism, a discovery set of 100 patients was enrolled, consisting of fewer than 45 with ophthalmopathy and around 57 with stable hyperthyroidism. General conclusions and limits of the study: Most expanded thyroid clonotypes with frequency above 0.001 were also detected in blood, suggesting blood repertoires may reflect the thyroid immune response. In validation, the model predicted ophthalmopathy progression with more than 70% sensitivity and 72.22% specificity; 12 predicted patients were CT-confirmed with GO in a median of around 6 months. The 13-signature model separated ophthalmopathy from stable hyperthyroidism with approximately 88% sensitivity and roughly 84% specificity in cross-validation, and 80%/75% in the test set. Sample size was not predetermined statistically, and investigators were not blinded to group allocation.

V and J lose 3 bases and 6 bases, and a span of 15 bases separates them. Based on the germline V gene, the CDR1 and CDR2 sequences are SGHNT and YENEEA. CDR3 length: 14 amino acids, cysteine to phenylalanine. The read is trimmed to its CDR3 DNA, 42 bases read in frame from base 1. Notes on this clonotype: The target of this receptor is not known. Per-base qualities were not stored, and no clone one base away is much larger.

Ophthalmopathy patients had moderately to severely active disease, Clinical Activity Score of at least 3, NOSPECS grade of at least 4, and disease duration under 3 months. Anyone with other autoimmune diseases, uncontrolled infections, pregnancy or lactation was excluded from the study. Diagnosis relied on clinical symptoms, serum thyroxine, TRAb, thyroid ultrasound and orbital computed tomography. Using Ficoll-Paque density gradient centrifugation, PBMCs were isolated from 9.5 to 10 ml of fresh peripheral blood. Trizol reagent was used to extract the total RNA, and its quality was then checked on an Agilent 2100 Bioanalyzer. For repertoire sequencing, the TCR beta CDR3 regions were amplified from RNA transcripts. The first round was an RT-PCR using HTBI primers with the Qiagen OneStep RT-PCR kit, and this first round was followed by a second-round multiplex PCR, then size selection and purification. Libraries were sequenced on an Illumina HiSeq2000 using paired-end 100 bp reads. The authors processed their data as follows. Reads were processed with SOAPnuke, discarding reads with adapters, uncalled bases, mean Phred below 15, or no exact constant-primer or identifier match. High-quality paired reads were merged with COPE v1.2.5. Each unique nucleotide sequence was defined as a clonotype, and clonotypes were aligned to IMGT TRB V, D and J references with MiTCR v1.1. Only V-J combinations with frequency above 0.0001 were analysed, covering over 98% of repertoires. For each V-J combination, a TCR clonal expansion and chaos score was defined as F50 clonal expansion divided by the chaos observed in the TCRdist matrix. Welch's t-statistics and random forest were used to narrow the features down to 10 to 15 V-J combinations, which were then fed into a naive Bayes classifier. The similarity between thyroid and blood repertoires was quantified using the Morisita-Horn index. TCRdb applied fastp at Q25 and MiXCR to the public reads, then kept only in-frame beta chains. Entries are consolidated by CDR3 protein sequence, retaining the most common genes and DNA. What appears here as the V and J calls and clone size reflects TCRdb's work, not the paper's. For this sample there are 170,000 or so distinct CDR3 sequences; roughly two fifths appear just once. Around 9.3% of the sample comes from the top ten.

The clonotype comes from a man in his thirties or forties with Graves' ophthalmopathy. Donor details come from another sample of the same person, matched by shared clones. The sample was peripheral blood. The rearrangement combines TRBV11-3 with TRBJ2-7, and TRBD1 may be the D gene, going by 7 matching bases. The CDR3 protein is CASSFRQGGGEQYF. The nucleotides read TGTGCCAGCAGCTTTCGGCAGGGGGGTGGCGAGCAGTACTTC.